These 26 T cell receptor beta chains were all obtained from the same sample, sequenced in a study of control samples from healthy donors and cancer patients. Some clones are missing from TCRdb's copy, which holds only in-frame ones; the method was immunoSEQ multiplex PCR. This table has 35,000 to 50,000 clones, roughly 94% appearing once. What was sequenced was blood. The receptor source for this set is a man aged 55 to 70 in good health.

The CDR3 region has the DNA TGTGCCAGCGGCCCAATGTCCGGGGGTTACGAGCAGTACTTC. It is translated as CASGPMSGGYEQYF. The genes are TRBV7-2 and TRBJ2-7, with D maybe TRBD2 (6 bases). The V gene's germline CDR1 is SGHTA and CDR2 FQGNSA. V was cut by 8 bases and J by 4 bases, with 18 bases left in between. The CDR3 extends over 14 amino acids.

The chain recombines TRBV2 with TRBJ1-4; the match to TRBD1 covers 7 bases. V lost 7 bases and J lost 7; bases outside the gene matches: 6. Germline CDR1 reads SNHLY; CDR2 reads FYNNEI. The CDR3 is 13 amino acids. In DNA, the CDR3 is TGTGCCAGCACCCCCAGGGGGTCTGAAAAACTGTTTTTT. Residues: CASTPRGSEKLFF.

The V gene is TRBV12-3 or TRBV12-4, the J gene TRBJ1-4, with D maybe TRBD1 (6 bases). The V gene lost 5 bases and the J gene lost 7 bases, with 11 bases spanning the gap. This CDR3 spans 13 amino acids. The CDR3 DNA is TGTGCCAGCAGTACCGCGGGGGCTGAAAAACTGTTTTTT. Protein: CASSTAGAEKLFF.

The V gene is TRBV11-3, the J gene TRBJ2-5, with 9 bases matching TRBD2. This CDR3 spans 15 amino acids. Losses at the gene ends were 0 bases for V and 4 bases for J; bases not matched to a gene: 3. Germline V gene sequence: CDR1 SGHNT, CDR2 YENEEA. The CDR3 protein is CASSLEVAGVETQYF. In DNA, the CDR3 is TGTGCCAGCAGCTTAGAGGTAGCGGGAGTAGAGACCCAGTACTTC.

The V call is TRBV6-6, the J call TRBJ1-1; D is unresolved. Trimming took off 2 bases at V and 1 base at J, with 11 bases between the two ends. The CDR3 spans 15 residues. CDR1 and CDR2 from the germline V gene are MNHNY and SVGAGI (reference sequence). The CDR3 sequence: CASSYGSRTNTEAFF. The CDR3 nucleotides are TGTGCCAGCAGTTACGGTAGCAGGACGAACACTGAAGCTTTCTTT.

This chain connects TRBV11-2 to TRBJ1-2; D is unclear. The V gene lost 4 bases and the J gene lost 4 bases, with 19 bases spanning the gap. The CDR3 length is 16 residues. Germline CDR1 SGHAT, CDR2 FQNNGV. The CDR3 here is CASSSTVPRSRYGYTF. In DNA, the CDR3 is TGTGCCAGCAGCTCAACAGTTCCCAGATCCCGCTATGGCTACACCTTC.

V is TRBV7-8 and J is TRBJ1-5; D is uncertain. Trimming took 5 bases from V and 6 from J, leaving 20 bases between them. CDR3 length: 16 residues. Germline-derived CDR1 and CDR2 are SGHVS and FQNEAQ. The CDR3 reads CASSGGLGRVGQPQHF. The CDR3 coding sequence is TGTGCCAGCAGCGGAGGCCTGGGCCGGGTTGGTCAGCCCCAGCATTTT.

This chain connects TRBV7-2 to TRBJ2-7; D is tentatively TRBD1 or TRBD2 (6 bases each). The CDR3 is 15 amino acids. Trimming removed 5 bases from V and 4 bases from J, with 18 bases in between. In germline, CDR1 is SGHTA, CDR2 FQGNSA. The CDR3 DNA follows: TGTGCCAGCAGCAATGGGGCGGGACAATGGTACGAGCAGTACTTC. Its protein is CASSNGAGQWYEQYF.

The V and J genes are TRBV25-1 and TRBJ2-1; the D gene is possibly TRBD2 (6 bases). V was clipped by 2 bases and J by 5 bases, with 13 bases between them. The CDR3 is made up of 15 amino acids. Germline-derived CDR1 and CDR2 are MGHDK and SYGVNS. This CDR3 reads CASSEPGARDNEQFF. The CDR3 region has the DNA TGTGCCAGCAGTGAACCGGGAGCTAGGGACAATGAGCAGTTCTTC.

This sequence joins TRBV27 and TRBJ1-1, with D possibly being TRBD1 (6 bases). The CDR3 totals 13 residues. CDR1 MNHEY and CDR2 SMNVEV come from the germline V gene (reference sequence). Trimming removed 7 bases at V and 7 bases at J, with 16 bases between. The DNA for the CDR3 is TGTGCCAGCACCAGAGGGGGTTACGGTGAAGCTTTCTTT. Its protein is CASTRGGYGEAFF.

In DNA, the CDR3 is TGTGCCAGTAGTATAGATCCTAGCGGCTACGAGCAGTACTTC. Amino acids: CASSIDPSGYEQYF. This chain connects TRBV19 to TRBJ2-7; 7 bases align to TRBD2. J lost 3 bases, V lost 0 bases, and 2 bases had no gene match. Per germline, CDR1 LNHDA and CDR2 SQIVND (reference sequence). The CDR3 is 14 residues long.

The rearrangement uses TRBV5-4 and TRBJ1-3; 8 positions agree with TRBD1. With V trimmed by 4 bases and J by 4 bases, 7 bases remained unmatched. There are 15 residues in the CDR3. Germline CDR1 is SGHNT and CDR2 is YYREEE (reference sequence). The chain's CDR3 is CASSPDRARGNTIYF. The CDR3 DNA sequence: TGTGCCAGCAGCCCGGACAGGGCGCGGGGAAACACCATATATTTT.

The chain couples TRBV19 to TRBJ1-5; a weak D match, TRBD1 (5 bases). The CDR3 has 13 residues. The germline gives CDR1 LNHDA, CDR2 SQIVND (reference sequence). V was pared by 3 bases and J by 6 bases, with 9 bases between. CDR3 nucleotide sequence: TGTGCCAGTAGTATGGGGGGTGGTCAGCCCCAGCATTTT. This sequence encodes CASSMGGGQPQHF.

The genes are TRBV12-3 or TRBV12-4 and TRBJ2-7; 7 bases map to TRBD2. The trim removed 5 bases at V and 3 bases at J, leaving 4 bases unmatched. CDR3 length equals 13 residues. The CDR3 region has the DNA TGTGCCAGCAGTCCGACTAGCTTCTACGAGCAGTACTTC. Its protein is CASSPTSFYEQYF.

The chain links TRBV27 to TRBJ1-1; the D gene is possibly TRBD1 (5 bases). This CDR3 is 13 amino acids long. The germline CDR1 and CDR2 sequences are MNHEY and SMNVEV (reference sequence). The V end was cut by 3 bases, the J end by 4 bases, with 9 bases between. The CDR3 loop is CASSLPGSTEAFF. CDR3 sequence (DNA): TGTGCCAGCAGTTTGCCAGGGAGCACTGAAGCTTTCTTT.

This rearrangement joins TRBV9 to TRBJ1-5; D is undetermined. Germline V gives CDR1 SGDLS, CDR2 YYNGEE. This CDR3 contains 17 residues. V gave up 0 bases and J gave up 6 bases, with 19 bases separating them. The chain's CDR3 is CASSVGSSISVTQPQHF. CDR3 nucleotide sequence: TGTGCCAGCAGCGTAGGTTCAAGTATTAGCGTGACTCAGCCCCAGCATTTT.

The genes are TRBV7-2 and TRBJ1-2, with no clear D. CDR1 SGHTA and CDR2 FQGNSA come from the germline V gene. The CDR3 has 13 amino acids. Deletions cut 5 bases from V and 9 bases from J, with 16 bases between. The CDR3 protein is CASSASRIRRYTF. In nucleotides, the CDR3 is TGTGCCAGCAGCGCCAGCCGGATCCGACGCTACACCTTC.

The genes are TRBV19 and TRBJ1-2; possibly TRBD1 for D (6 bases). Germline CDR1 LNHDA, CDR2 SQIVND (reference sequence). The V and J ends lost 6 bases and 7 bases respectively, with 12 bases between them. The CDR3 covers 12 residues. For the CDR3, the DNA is TGTGCCAGTAGAGGCAGGGGCTTTGGCTACACCTTC. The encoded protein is CASRGRGFGYTF. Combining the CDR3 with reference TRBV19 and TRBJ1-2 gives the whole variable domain DGGITQSPKYLFRKEGQNVTLSCEQNLNHDAMYWYRQDPGQGLRLIYYSQIVNDFQKGDIAEGYSVSREKKESFPLTVTSAQKNPTAFYLCASRGRGFGYTFGSGTRLTVV.

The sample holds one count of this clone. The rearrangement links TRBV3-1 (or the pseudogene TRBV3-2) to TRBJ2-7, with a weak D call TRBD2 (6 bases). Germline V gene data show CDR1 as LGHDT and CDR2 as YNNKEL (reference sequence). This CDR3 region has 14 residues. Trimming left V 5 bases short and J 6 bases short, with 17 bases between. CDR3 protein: CASSNGRLDLEQYF. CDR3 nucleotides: TGTGCCAGCAGCAACGGGAGACTAGACCTCGAGCAGTACTTC.

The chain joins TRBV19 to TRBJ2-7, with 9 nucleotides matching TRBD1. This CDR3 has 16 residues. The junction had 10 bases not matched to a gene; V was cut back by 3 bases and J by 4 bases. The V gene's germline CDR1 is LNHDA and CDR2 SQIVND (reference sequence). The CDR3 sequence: CASSIGADRGFYEQYF. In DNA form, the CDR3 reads TGTGCCAGTAGTATTGGAGCGGACAGGGGATTTTACGAGCAGTACTTC. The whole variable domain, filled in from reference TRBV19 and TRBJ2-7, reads DGGITQSPKYLFRKEGQNVTLSCEQNLNHDAMYWYRQDPGQGLRLIYYSQIVNDFQKGDIAEGYSVSREKKESFPLTVTSAQKNPTAFYLCASSIGADRGFYEQYFGPGTRLTVT.

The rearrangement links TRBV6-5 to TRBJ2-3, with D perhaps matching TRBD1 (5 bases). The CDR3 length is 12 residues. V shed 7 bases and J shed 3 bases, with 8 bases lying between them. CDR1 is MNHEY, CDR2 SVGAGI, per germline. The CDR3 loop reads CASTPGTDTQYF. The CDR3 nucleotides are TGTGCCAGCACCCCAGGGACAGATACGCAGTATTTT.

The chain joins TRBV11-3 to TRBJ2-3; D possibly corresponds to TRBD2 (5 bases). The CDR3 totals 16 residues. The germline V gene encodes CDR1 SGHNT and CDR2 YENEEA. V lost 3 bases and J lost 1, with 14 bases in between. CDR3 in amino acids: CASSFISVAGTDTQYF. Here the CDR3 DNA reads TGTGCCAGCAGCTTTATTAGCGTTGCGGGCACAGATACGCAGTATTTT.

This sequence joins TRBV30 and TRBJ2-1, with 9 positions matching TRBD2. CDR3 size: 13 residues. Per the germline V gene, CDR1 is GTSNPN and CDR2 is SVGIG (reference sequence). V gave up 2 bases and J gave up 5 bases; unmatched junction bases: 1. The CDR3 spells CAWSRLADNEQFF. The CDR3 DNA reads TGTGCCTGGAGTAGACTAGCGGACAATGAGCAGTTCTTC. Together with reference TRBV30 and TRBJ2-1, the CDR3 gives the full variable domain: SQTIHQWPATLVQPVGSPLSLECTVEGTSNPNLYWYRQAAGRGLQLLFYSVGIGQISSEVPQNLSASRPQDRQFILSSKKLLLSDSGFYLCAWSRLADNEQFFGPGTRLTVL.

The CDR3 DNA reads as TGTGCCAGCAGCCTAGGACAGGGTCTCTACAATGAGCAGTTCTTC. This encodes CASSLGQGLYNEQFF. V gene TRBV6-5 combines with J gene TRBJ2-1, with TRBD1 identical over 8 bases. CDR1 is MNHEY, CDR2 SVGAGI, per germline. This CDR3 is 15 amino acids long. The junction had 7 bases not matched to a gene; V was cut back by 6 bases and J by 3 bases.

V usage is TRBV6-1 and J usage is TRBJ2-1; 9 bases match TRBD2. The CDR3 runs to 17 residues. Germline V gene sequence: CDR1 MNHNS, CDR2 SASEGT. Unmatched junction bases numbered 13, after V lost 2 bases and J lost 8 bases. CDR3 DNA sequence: TGTGCCAGCAGTGAAAAGGTGGCGGGAGGGGCGAGGCATGAGCAGTTCTTC. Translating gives CASSEKVAGGARHEQFF.

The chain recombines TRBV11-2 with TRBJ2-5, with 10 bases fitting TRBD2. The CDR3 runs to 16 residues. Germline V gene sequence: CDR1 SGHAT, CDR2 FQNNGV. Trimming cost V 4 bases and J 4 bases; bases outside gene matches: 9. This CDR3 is CASSSTSGSLRETQYF. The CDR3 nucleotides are TGTGCCAGCAGCTCGACTAGCGGGTCTCTTCGAGAGACCCAGTACTTC.